This T cell receptor (beta chain) was observed in a study of human T cells and chemical hapten exposure. Time point given: pre-sensitization, week 0. Regarding treatment: therapeutic diphenylcyclopropenone sensitization with weekly scalp DPC. From the RACE reads, TCRdb called clonotypes with MiXCR, one entry per CDR3 protein. The data hold over 85,000 distinct CDR3 sequences, with about 10% observed a single time. CDR1 is LNHNV, CDR2 YYDKDF, per germline (reference sequence). The CDR3 has 21 amino acids. V was pared by 3 bases and J by 0 bases, with 29 bases between. The TCR comes from a woman in her sixties with alopecia areata. Some clones in this sample may be carry-over from other donors' samples. The chain couples TRBV15 to TRBJ1-2; D unresolved. The specimen comprised whole blood, sampled in connection with sensitization to the hapten diphenylcyclopropenone (DPC). CDR3 DNA sequence: TGTGCCACCAGCAGGGACCCTCGGTGGAGTACCGACCCAACCCCTAACTATGGCTACACCTTC. The encoded protein is CATSRDPRWSTDPTPNYGYTF.